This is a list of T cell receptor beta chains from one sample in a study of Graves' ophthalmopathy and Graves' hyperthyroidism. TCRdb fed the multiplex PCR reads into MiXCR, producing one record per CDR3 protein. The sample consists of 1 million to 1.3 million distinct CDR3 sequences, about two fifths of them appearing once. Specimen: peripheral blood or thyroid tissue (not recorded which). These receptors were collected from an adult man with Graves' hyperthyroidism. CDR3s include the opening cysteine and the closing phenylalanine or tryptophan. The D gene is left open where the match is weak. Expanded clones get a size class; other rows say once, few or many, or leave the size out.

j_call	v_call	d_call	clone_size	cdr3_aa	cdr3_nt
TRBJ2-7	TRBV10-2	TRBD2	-	CASTWTRGDEQYF	TGCGCCAGCACCTGGACTAGGGGAGACGAGCAGTACTTC
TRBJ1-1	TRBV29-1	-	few	CSVGGIGRLEAFF	TGCAGCGTTGGGGGGATAGGACGGCTTGAAGCTTTCTTT
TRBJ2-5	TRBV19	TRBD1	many	CASSRTGKETQYF	TGTGCCAGTAGCAGGACAGGGAAAGAGACCCAGTACTTC
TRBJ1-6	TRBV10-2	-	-	CASSEPAGTRNSPLHF	TGCGCCAGCAGTGAGCCGGCCGGGACACGAAATTCACCCCTCCACTTT
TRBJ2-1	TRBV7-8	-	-	CASSPQLSSYNEQFF	TGTGCCAGCAGCCCACAGCTCAGCTCCTACAATGAGCAGTTCTTC
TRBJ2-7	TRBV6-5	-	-	CASSYGTETYEQYF	TGTGCCAGCAGTTACGGAACAGAGACCTACGAGCAGTACTTC
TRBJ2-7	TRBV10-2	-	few	CASSPRQQGLTYEQYF	TGTGCCAGCAGCCCGAGGCAACAGGGATTAACCTACGAGCAGTACTTC
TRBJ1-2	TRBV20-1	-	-	CSSSAGFNYGYTF	TGCAGCAGCTCCGCAGGGTTTAACTATGGCTACACCTTC
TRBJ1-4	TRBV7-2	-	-	CASSFGAKREKLFF	TGTGCCAGCAGCTTCGGGGCGAAAAGGGAAAAACTGTTTTTT
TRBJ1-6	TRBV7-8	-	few	CASSLAQGMTRSPLHF	TGTGCCAGCAGCTTAGCTCAGGGAATGACGAGGTCACCCCTCCACTTT